Each of the 11 T cell receptor beta chains below was sequenced from the same sample in a study of blood T cell repertoires in COVID-19. Repertoires were generated with immunoSEQ multiplex PCR, while TCRdb's copy carries only in-frame clones and drops some. The table lists under 250,000 clones, around 81% of them singletons. The specimen sequenced was peripheral blood. Source of these receptors: a man aged 50-60 years with active or convalescent COVID-19.

This clone was found a few times. The chain links TRBV7-8 to TRBJ1-4; a weak D match, TRBD1 (5 bases). V lost 5 bases, J lost 7 bases, and 14 bases lay in between. CDR1 is SGHVS and CDR2 is FQNEAQ in the germline V gene. The CDR3 is made up of 14 amino acids. The CDR3 reads CASSPMGLGEKLFF. CDR3 DNA sequence: TGTGCCAGCAGCCCCATGGGGCTGGGTGAAAAACTGTTTTTT.

The chain combines TRBV21-1 with TRBJ1-2; the D call in the table, TRBD1, was not verified against the DNA. TRBV21-1 is deemed a pseudogene. This CDR3 is 16 amino acids long. The CDR3 DNA reads as TGTGCCAGCAGCTCAAATCCGGGACAGGGGTTAATAGGCTACACCTTC. Residues: CASSSNPGQGLIGYTF.

The chain couples TRBV12-3 or TRBV12-4 to TRBJ1-1; possibly TRBD1 for D (5 bases). V shed 7 bases and J shed 7 bases, with 16 bases lying between them. The CDR3 totals 13 residues. CDR3 in DNA: TGTGCCAGCACGATTTTTCGCGGGGGTGAAGCTTTCTTT. Its protein is CASTIFRGGEAFF.

The chain uses TRBV11-3 and TRBJ2-1, with 8 bases that match TRBD1. V was clipped by 4 bases and J by 6 bases; unmatched bases: 8. The CDR3 consists of 15 residues. Germline V CDR1 and CDR2: SGHNT, YENEEA. The CDR3 coding sequence is TGTGCCAGCAGCTCCTGGACAGGGTCGGGCAATGAGCAGTTCTTC. This translates into CASSSWTGSGNEQFF.

The rearrangement links TRBV7-9 to TRBJ2-1, with 10 nucleotides matching TRBD1. Germline loops: CDR1 SEHNR, CDR2 FQNEAQ (reference sequence). With 3 bases clipped from V and 6 bases from J, the junction kept 5 bases outside the gene matches. The CDR3 loop spans 15 amino acids. The CDR3 DNA sequence: TGTGCCAGCAGCTTCTTCCGGGACAGGGGCAATGAGCAGTTCTTC. Its translation is CASSFFRDRGNEQFF.

The V and J genes are TRBV7-2 and TRBJ1-5; 8 positions match TRBD1. The V gene's germline CDR1 is SGHTA and CDR2 FQGNSA. The V segment lost 5 bases and the J segment 8 bases; nucleotides outside the gene matches: 5. There are 13 residues in the CDR3. Written as DNA, the CDR3 is TGTGCCAGCAGCAGACAGGGGAGGGAGCCCCAGCATTTT. This sequence encodes CASSRQGREPQHF.

The gene calls are TRBV19 and TRBJ1-5; unclear D gene. Germline V gene lookup returns CDR1 LNHDA and CDR2 SQIVND (reference sequence). With 7 bases removed from V and 0 bases from J, the gap between germline ends came to 13 bases. CDR3 length: 15 amino acids. The CDR3 DNA reads as TGTGCCAGTAATTTTGTGCCTAATAGCAATCAGCCCCAGCATTTT. Translation gives CASNFVPNSNQPQHF.

The genes are TRBV28 and TRBJ2-1; 11 positions match TRBD2. The junction had 13 bases not matched to a gene; V was cut back by 5 bases and J by 4 bases. CDR1 MDHEN and CDR2 SYDVKM come from the germline V gene. The CDR3 length is 18 residues. The DNA of the CDR3 is TGTGCCAGCAGTCCTTACGCCGGGACTAGCGGCCTATACAATGAGCAGTTCTTC. Translated, it gives CASSPYAGTSGLYNEQFF.

The rearrangement uses TRBV7-9 and TRBJ2-7, with a possible D match to TRBD1 (5 bases). The CDR3 totals 14 residues. Germline V gene lookup returns CDR1 SEHNR and CDR2 FQNEAQ (reference sequence). V dropped 2 bases and J dropped 3 bases, with 11 bases sitting between them. The CDR3 DNA follows: TGTGCCAGCAGCTTAAGTTTCGACAGCTACGAGCAGTACTTC. It translates to CASSLSFDSYEQYF.

The gene calls are TRBV5-1 and TRBJ1-2; D uncertain. The CDR3 has 12 residues. V dropped 4 bases and J dropped 3 bases, with 7 bases sitting between them. Looked up from germline, CDR1 is SGHRS and CDR2 is YFSETQ. CDR3 in amino acids: CASSGRDYGYTF. In DNA, the CDR3 is TGCGCCAGCAGCGGTCGGGACTATGGCTACACCTTC. The whole variable domain, remainder taken from reference TRBV5-1 and TRBJ1-2, is KAGVTQTPRYLIKTRGQQVTLSCSPISGHRSVSWYQQTPGQGLQFLFEYFSETQRNKGNFPGRFSGRQFSNSRSEMNVSTLELGDSALYLCASSGRDYGYTFGSGTRLTVV.

The V gene is TRBV18, the J gene TRBJ1-2; 7 positions match TRBD1. J was trimmed by 4 bases and V by 0 bases; bases with no gene match: 8. Germline assignment: CDR1 KGHSH and CDR2 LQKENI. The CDR3 contains 16 residues. The CDR3 region has the DNA TGTGCCAGCTCACCACCGAAGGAGACAGGGTCCTATGGCTACACCTTC. Its translation is CASSPPKETGSYGYTF.